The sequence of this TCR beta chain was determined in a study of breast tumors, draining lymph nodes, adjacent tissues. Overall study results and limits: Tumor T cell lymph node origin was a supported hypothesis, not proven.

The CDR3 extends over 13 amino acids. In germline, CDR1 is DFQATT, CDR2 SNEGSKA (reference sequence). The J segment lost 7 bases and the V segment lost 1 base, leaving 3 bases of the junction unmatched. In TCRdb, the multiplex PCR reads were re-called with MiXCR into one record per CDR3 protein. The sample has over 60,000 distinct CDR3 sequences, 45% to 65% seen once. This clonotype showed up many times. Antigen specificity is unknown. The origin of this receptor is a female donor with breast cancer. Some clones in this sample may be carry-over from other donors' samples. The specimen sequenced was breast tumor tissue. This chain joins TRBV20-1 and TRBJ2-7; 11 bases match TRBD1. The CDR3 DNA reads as TGCAGTGCTAGAGGGACAGGGGGCTTTGAGCAGTACTTC. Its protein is CSARGTGGFEQYF.